The table lists the clone carrying this TCR beta chain with many counts. Its target is not known. Trimming took off 6 bases at V and 5 bases at J, with 20 bases between the two ends. The CDR3 loop spans 16 amino acids. The data stem from a study of T-cell reconstitution after alpha-beta-depleted transplantation in children. This sample's TCRbeta library carried unique molecular identifier barcodes. TCRdb passed the PCR reads through MiXCR, listing each CDR3 protein once. The table includes fewer than 250,000 distinct CDR3 sequences, more than 15% detected once. Study results and caveats: High day-60 TCRbeta diversity in some patients came from surviving recipient T cells and thymic progenitors. Several hundred expanded graft clones reportedly supplied alpha-beta T cells about two months after transplant. Diversity and T-cell counts at one year after transplant derived mostly from new T cells.

The sequence was obtained from a male patient between 2 and 15 years old who had a stem cell transplant for acute lymphoblastic leukemia, so the T cells may come from the graft donor. V is TRBV12-3 or TRBV12-4 and J is TRBJ2-1; either TRBD1 or TRBD2 may supply D (5 bases each). This specimen consisted of PBMCs, mostly from graft donor cells, obtained 360 days after TCRalphabeta/CD19-depleted stem cell transplant. CDR3 DNA: TGTGCCAGCAGCCCTCCGGGGCTAGCTTTCCACAATGAGCAGTTCTTC. Amino acid sequence: CASSPPGLAFHNEQFF.